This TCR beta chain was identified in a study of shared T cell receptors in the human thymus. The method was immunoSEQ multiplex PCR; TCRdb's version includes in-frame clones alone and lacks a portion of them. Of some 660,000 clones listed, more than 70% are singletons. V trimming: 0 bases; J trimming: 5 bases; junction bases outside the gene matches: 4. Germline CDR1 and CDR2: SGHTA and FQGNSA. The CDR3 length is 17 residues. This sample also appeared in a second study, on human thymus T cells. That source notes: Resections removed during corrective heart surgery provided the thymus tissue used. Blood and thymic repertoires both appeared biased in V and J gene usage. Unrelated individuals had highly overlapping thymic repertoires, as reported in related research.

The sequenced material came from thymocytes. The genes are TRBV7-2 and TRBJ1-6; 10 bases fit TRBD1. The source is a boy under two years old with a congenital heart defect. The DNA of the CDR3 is TGTGCCAGCAGCTTAGCGCAGGACAGGGGGAATAATTCACCCCTCCACTTT. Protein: CASSLAQDRGNNSPLHF.